The next 20 T cell receptor beta chains were all read from a single sample in a study of shared clonotypes between healthy human individuals. This table comes from immunoSEQ multiplex PCR, and its TCRdb copy is limited to in-frame clones, with some not included. The table records fewer than 1.8 million clones, around 98.5% of them present only once. Sequenced material: naive CD4+ T cells sorted from blood. Sample subset: CD45RA+ positively selected. Receptors were obtained from a man aged 25-40 years in good health.

This chain uses TRBV2 with TRBJ1-1; D is ambiguous. The CDR3 extends over 13 amino acids. Trimming left V 3 bases short and J 5 bases short, with 10 bases between. Germline-derived CDR1 and CDR2 are SNHLY and FYNNEI. CDR3 region: CASSDEVGTEAFF. CDR3 nucleotide sequence: TGTGCCAGCAGTGATGAGGTGGGAACTGAAGCTTTCTTT.

This chain uses TRBV6-5 with TRBJ1-2; 7 nucleotides align to TRBD1. The CDR3 length is 15 residues. CDR1 and CDR2 (germline): MNHEY, SVGAGI. With V trimmed by 6 bases and J by 7 bases, 14 bases remained unmatched. In nucleotides, the CDR3 is TGTGCCAGCAGGATGCCGACAGGGATCTCAGGTGGCTACACCTTC. Protein product: CASRMPTGISGGYTF.

This sequence joins TRBV18 and TRBJ2-1; D is possibly TRBD2 (5 bases). Trimming left V 5 bases short and J 8 bases short, with 13 bases between. CDR3 size: 13 residues. Per the germline V gene, CDR1 is KGHSH and CDR2 is LQKENI. CDR3 sequence (DNA): TGTGCCAGCTCAGAGGGAGTCTCGGATGAGCAGTTCTTC. This sequence encodes CASSEGVSDEQFF.

The rearrangement links TRBV14 to TRBJ1-3; 7 positions match TRBD1. Germline CDR1 is SGHDN and CDR2 is FVKESK. There are 16 residues in the CDR3. With 4 bases clipped from V and 3 bases from J, the junction kept 9 bases outside the gene matches. The CDR3 here is CASSRDRTGFGNTIYF. The DNA of the CDR3 is TGTGCCAGCAGCCGGGACCGGACAGGTTTTGGAAACACCATATATTTT.

V usage is TRBV7-9 and J usage is TRBJ2-7, with 14 nucleotides matching TRBD2. Unmatched junction bases numbered 10, after V lost 1 base and J lost 5 bases. Germline CDR1 is SEHNR and CDR2 is FQNEAQ (reference sequence). The CDR3 length is 18 residues. CDR3 sequence (DNA): TGTGCCAGCAGCTTAGGACTAGCGGGAGGGCCGGGGCGAAACGAGCAGTACTTC. Translating gives CASSLGLAGGPGRNEQYF.

About this clone itself: Other DNA sequences in this sample translate to the same CDR3. This chain links TRBV7-2 with TRBJ1-1; unclear D gene. Germline CDR1 and CDR2: SGHTA and FQGNSA. Trimming took off 1 base at V and 2 bases at J, with 5 bases between the two ends. CDR3 length: 13 amino acids. The CDR3 region has the DNA TGTGCCAGCAGCTTAGTGGGCAACACTGAAGCTTTCTTT. Protein product: CASSLVGNTEAFF. Full variable domain (outside the CDR3, taken from reference TRBV7-2 and TRBJ1-1): GAGVSQSPSNKVTEKGKDVELRCDPISGHTALYWYRQSLGQGLEFLIYFQGNSAPDKSGLPSDRFSAERTGGSVSTLTIQRTQQEDSAVYLCASSLVGNTEAFFGQGTRLTVV.

The chain links TRBV7-2 to TRBJ1-3; TRBD1 aligns across 11 bases. The germline gives CDR1 SGHTA, CDR2 FQGNSA. The CDR3 consists of 17 residues. Trimming took 5 bases from V and 3 from J; bases not matched to a gene: 9. This CDR3 is CASSIDWTGGFGNTIYF. CDR3 nucleotide sequence: TGTGCCAGCAGCATCGACTGGACAGGGGGCTTTGGAAACACCATATATTTT.

J is TRBJ1-2 and V is TRBV6-5, with D unresolved. V gave up 2 bases and J gave up 8 bases, with 12 bases separating them. The CDR3 runs to 13 residues. CDR1 MNHEY and CDR2 SVGAGI come from the germline V gene. CDR3 sequence (DNA): TGTGCCAGCAGTTACCTGACCATGGAGGGCTACACCTTC. Translated, it gives CASSYLTMEGYTF.

Here the CDR3 reads CASSVIRGSGELFF. The CDR3, as DNA: TGTGCCAGCAGCGTAATCAGGGGATCCGGGGAGCTGTTTTTT. J is TRBJ2-2 and V is TRBV7-2; D is perhaps TRBD1 (6 bases). CDR1 SGHTA and CDR2 FQGNSA come from the germline V gene. Trimming shortened V by 5 bases and J by 6 bases, and 13 bases separated the two germline ends. This CDR3 has 14 residues.

The count of this clone is one. The gene calls are TRBV7-9 and TRBJ2-1; D is undetermined. The CDR3 is 14 amino acids. Trimming took off 2 bases at V and 5 bases at J, with 10 bases between the two ends. In germline, CDR1 is SEHNR, CDR2 FQNEAQ (reference sequence). Here the CDR3 reads CASSLRQLHNEQFF. The CDR3 DNA follows: TGTGCCAGCAGCTTAAGGCAACTACACAATGAGCAGTTCTTC.

In this sample, this clone turned up once. DNA of the CDR3: TGTGCCAGCAGCATGACAGGGGGCGTGGGGACCCAGTACTTC. The encoded protein is CASSMTGGVGTQYF. The chain joins TRBV9 to TRBJ2-5; 10 bases map to TRBD1. The CDR3 is made up of 14 amino acids. V gave up 4 bases and J gave up 7 bases; unmatched junction bases: 7. The germline V gene encodes CDR1 SGDLS and CDR2 YYNGEE. The full variable domain, in which reference TRBV9 and TRBJ2-5 provide the parts outside the CDR3, is DSGVTQTPKHLITATGQRVTLRCSPRSGDLSVYWYQQSLDQGLQFLIQYYNGEERAKGNILERFSAQQFPDLHSELNLSSLELGDSALYFCASSMTGGVGTQYFGPGTRLLVL.

The V and J genes are TRBV4-1 and TRBJ2-7; 8 positions match TRBD1. This CDR3 has 13 amino acids. CDR1 and CDR2 from the germline V gene are MGHRA and YSYEKL. J lost 3 bases, V lost 4 bases, and 2 bases had no gene match. The CDR3 coding sequence is TGCGCCAGCAGCCGGACAGGGAGCTACGAGCAGTACTTC. It is translated as CASSRTGSYEQYF.

The chain uses TRBV9 and TRBJ2-3; 9 positions match TRBD2. The CDR3 sequence is 15 residues long. With V trimmed by 2 bases and J by 7 bases, 8 bases remained unmatched. Germline-derived CDR1 and CDR2 are SGDLS and YYNGEE. The CDR3 loop is CASSVGAGGPNTQYF. The CDR3, as DNA: TGTGCCAGCAGCGTGGGGGCGGGAGGGCCAAATACGCAGTATTTT.

With respect to this clone: The same CDR3 also results from other DNA sequences found in this sample. The DNA of the CDR3 is TGTGCCAGCAGTCGGACCGGGACAGGGGCCTACGAGCAGTACTTC. The encoded protein is CASSRTGTGAYEQYF. The chain is built from TRBV28 and TRBJ2-7, with 10 bases that match TRBD1. This CDR3 region has 15 residues. Germline lookup yields CDR1 MDHEN and CDR2 SYDVKM. J lost 2 bases, V lost 5 bases, and 6 bases had no gene match.

The rearrangement links TRBV2 to TRBJ1-2; D unresolved. Germline V CDR1 and CDR2: SNHLY, FYNNEI. Deletions cut 6 bases from V and 4 bases from J, with 12 bases between. The CDR3 sequence is 13 residues long. Here the CDR3 reads CASRAQESYGYTF. DNA for the CDR3: TGTGCCAGCAGGGCCCAGGAGTCCTATGGCTACACCTTC.

This clone appeared once. The chain employs TRBV5-6 and TRBJ2-1; a possible D gene is TRBD2 (5 bases). The CDR3 sequence is 15 residues long. V shed 2 bases and J shed 4 bases, with 13 bases lying between them. Germline CDR1 is SGHDT and CDR2 is YYEEEE. The CDR3, as DNA: TGTGCCAGCAGCTTCTACCGGGGTTCTTACAATGAGCAGTTCTTC. Protein product: CASSFYRGSYNEQFF.

This clone is a singleton in its sample. CDR3 bases: TGTGCCAGCAGCACCGGGACAGGAGAGACCCAGTACTTC. Translating it yields CASSTGTGETQYF. The chain joins TRBV5-4 to TRBJ2-5; 8 positions agree with TRBD1. The V and J ends lost 4 bases and 4 bases, in that order; junction bases with no gene match: 3. This CDR3 is 13 amino acids long. In germline, CDR1 is SGHNT, CDR2 YYREEE (reference sequence).

The DNA for the CDR3 is TGTGCCACCAGCAGCCGAGTAGCAGAAGAGACCCAGTACTTC. Its protein is CATSSRVAEETQYF. The rearrangement links TRBV15 to TRBJ2-5; the D is unclear. Trimming cost V 3 bases and J 3 bases, with 11 bases left between them. CDR1 and CDR2 from the germline V gene are LNHNV and YYDKDF (reference sequence). The CDR3 has 14 residues.

This clone occurred once. The rearrangement joins TRBV11-2 to TRBJ2-6, with D unclear. The CDR3 loop spans 14 amino acids. V was shortened by 4 bases and J by 2 bases, with 6 bases between the two germline ends. The germline V gene has CDR1 SGHAT and CDR2 FQNNGV. In DNA, the CDR3 is TGTGCCAGCAGCTCTCTCACTGGGGCCAACGTCCTGACTTTC. It codes for CASSSLTGANVLTF. Looking up the rest from reference TRBV11-2 and TRBJ2-6 gives the full variable domain: EAGVAQSPRYKIIEKRQSVAFWCNPISGHATLYWYQQILGQGPKLLIQFQNNGVVDDSQLPKDRFSAERLKGVDSTLKIQPAKLEDSAVYLCASSSLTGANVLTFGAGSRLTVL.

The chain has TRBV10-2 and TRBJ2-3; D is possibly TRBD2 (6 bases). Deletions cut 6 bases from V and 1 base from J, with 11 bases between. CDR3 length: 14 amino acids. Per the germline V gene, CDR1 is WSHSY and CDR2 is SAAADI. The CDR3 region has the DNA TGCGCCAGCAGCGACGGGGGTGGCACAGATACGCAGTATTTT. This gives the protein CASSDGGGTDTQYF.